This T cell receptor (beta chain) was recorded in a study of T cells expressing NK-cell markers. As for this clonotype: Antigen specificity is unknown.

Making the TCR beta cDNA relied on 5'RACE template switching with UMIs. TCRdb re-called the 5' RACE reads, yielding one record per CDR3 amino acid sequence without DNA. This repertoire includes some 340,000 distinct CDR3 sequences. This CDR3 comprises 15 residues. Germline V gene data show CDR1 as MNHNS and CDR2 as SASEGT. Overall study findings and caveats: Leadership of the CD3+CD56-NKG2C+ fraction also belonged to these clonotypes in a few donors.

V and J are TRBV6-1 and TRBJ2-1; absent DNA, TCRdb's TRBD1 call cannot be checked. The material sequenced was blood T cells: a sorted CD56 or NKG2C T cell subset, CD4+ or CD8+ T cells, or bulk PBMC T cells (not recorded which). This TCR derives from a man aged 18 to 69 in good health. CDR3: CASSERRSQRGEQFF.